This T cell receptor beta chain was found in a study of shared clonotypes between healthy human individuals. Unsorted PBMC DNA was run through sequencing on ten immunoSEQ deep assay plates. Authors' methods: There were no quality scores in the junction-only immunoSEQ sequences, so filtering differed. This table comes from immunoSEQ multiplex PCR, and its TCRdb copy is limited to in-frame clones, with some not included. Clonal size and the V and J genes are those of that table, whereas D and trimming came from the DNA. The table shows about 480,000 clones, with less than 85% occurring only once. Looked up from germline, CDR1 is SGHAT and CDR2 is FQNNGV. V shed 2 bases and J shed 6 bases, with 10 bases lying between them. This CDR3 has 13 residues. Note on this clone: The antigen remains unidentified.

Study-level results: Limited genetic and exposure-history diversity came from having few donors.

This clonotype was sampled from a woman aged 40 to 50 in good health. Some clones in this sample may be carry-over from other donors' samples. The J gene is TRBJ1-1, the V gene TRBV11-2; D remains ambiguous. Sample: PBMCs. The CDR3 DNA sequence: TGTGCCAGCAGCTTACTCCCGGAGGCTGAAGCTTTCTTT. Protein: CASSLLPEAEAFF.